This is a list of T cell receptor beta chains from one sample in a study of blood T cell repertoires in COVID-19. Only in-frame clones appear in the TCRdb table, and some are missing; sequencing was by immunoSEQ multiplex PCR. There are more than 80,000 clones in the sample; over 75% occur only once, and 8.5% to 14% lies in the top ten. Sequenced: peripheral blood. Receptors originate from a man older than 75 with acute or convalescent COVID-19. Both conserved end residues are part of each CDR3. The D gene is left open where the match is weak. Rows may omit the clone size; those that give it use once, few, many or a size class.

j_call,clone_size,d_call,v_call,cdr3_aa,cdr3_nt
TRBJ1-6,NA,NA,TRBV5-4,CASSQVAAGTSYNSPLHF,TGTGCCAGCAGTCAGGTCGCGGCGGGAACCTCCTATAATTCACCCCTCCACTTT
TRBJ1-6,once,NA,TRBV7-9,CASSLWGDSPLHF,TGTGCCAGCAGCTTATGGGGGGATTCACCCCTCCACTTT
TRBJ2-1,NA,NA,TRBV9,CASSVGLGSYNEQFF,TGTGCCAGCAGCGTAGGACTCGGTAGCTACAATGAGCAGTTCTTC
TRBJ2-1,NA,TRBD1,TRBV7-9,CASSLIPGQGADEQFF,TGTGCCAGCAGCTTGATTCCAGGACAGGGGGCCGATGAGCAGTTCTTC
TRBJ1-5,NA,TRBD1,TRBV6-5,CANGQGPRQPQHF,TGTGCCAACGGACAGGGGCCACGTCAGCCCCAGCATTTT
TRBJ2-2,NA,NA,TRBV10-3,CAISANTGELFF,TGTGCCATCAGTGCAAACACCGGGGAGCTGTTTTTT
TRBJ1-1,NA,NA,TRBV7-9,CASSSGVNTEAFF,TGTGCCAGCAGCTCAGGGGTGAACACTGAAGCTTTCTTT
TRBJ1-1,once,NA,TRBV12-3/TRBV12-4,CASSFKGVQAFF,TGTGCCAGCAGTTTCAAGGGGGTCCAAGCTTTCTTT
TRBJ1-2,NA,NA,TRBV24-1,CATSEMRDYGYTF,TGTGCCACCAGTGAAATGAGAGACTATGGCTACACCTTC
TRBJ1-1,NA,TRBD1,TRBV19,CASSIRDRGRRNTEAFF,TGTGCCAGTAGTATTCGGGACAGGGGTCGGCGGAACACTGAAGCTTTCTTT
TRBJ2-7,NA,TRBD2,TRBV3-1/TRBV3-2,CASSQGGGYSYEQYF,TGTGCCAGCAGCCAAGGGGGGGGTTACTCCTACGAGCAGTACTTC
TRBJ2-7,NA,TRBD2,TRBV7-6,CASSLGLAGGQGEQYF,TGTGCCAGCAGCCTCGGACTAGCGGGAGGGCAGGGGGAGCAGTACTTC
TRBJ2-7,NA,NA,TRBV27,CASVAAGSYEQYF,TGTGCCAGCGTCGCGGCGGGTTCCTACGAGCAGTACTTC